This T cell receptor (beta chain) is drawn from a study of cytomegalovirus exposure and HLA in healthy donors. General study results and limits: The study recorded 150 to 200 TCR beta chains that were cytomegalovirus-associated.

Germline loops: CDR1 SGHVS, CDR2 FQNEAQ. CDR3 length equals 15 residues. V lost 0 bases and J 5 bases, leaving 10 bases between the germline ends. Concerning this clone itself: The antigen remains undetermined.

Produced via immunoSEQ multiplex PCR; TCRdb's table is partial and in-frame only. The profile shows over 120,000 clones, approximately 88% of them singletons. This chain uses TRBV7-8 with TRBJ2-2, with TRBD2 as a possible D gene (5 bases). The sequencing sample was made of PBMCs. This receptor was identified in a man aged 18 to 29 in good health and CMV-seropositive. The CDR3 region has the DNA TGTGCCAGCAGCTTAGCGAGGGCAGGTACCGGGGAGCTGTTTTTT. Its translation is CASSLARAGTGELFF.